The 10 T cell receptor beta chains presented below share a single source sample, sequenced in a study of long-term antiretroviral therapy in people with HIV. Survey-level immunoSEQ v3.0 assays were run. TCRdb keeps only in-frame clones here, not all; method: immunoSEQ multiplex PCR. The profile shows roughly 45,000 clones, about 80% of them singletons. The source material was unsorted PBMCs, sampled 0.8 years after starting antiretroviral therapy. The receptors originated from a young woman with HIV.

This clone was observed once. The chain combines TRBV20-1 with TRBJ2-1; a possible D gene is TRBD2 (5 bases). In germline, CDR1 is DFQATT, CDR2 SNEGSKA (reference sequence). Trimming stripped 5 bases from V and 10 bases from J, with 12 bases between. The CDR3 covers 11 residues. Written as DNA, the CDR3 is TGCAGTGCTCCAGAGGGCCGGGAGCAGTTCTTC. This sequence encodes CSAPEGREQFF.

This chain uses TRBV4-1 with TRBJ2-2; 10 bases map to TRBD2. The CDR3 is 18 amino acids. V shed 0 bases, J shed 5 bases, and the junction held 9 bases outside the gene matches. Germline loops: CDR1 MGHRA, CDR2 YSYEKL. In DNA, the CDR3 is TGCGCCAGCAGCCAAGATCGCCTAGCGGGAGTATGGACCGGGGAGCTGTTTTTT. Its translation is CASSQDRLAGVWTGELFF.

Here the CDR3 DNA reads TGTGCCAGCAGTTTAACTGGGGGCGCAGATGAGGGCTACACCTTC. Protein product: CASSLTGGADEGYTF. The chain is built from TRBV28 and TRBJ1-2; D is perhaps TRBD1 (6 bases). V was pared by 2 bases and J by 8 bases, with 18 bases between. Germline loops: CDR1 MDHEN, CDR2 SYDVKM. The CDR3 has 15 residues.

The chain combines TRBV9 with TRBJ2-5; 7 bases are a match to TRBD1. The germline V gene encodes CDR1 SGDLS and CDR2 YYNGEE. After removal of 4 bases from V and 2 bases from J, the junction contained 2 bases not matched to a gene. This CDR3 has 13 amino acids. The CDR3 DNA reads as TGTGCCAGCAGCCTGGACAGGCAAGAGACCCAGTACTTC. Translated: CASSLDRQETQYF.

V is TRBV28 and J is TRBJ2-3; maybe TRBD2 (6 bases). Germline V lookup: CDR1 MDHEN, CDR2 SYDVKM. The CDR3 runs 15 residues. Trimming cost V 7 bases and J 5 bases, with 19 bases left between them. The CDR3 protein is CASTRGRVSGDTQYF. Written as DNA, the CDR3 is TGTGCCAGCACCCGGGGGAGAGTTTCCGGAGATACGCAGTATTTT.

V and J are TRBV6-1 and TRBJ1-4; 10 bases fit TRBD1. From germline, CDR1 is MNHNS and CDR2 SASEGT. CDR3 length: 17 residues. V dropped 4 bases and J dropped 3; count of bases not matched to a gene: 8. Written as DNA, the CDR3 is TGTGCCAGCAGTGGGGGACAGGGGAATTTACCTAATGAAAAACTGTTTTTT. Translated, it gives CASSGGQGNLPNEKLFF.

The chain is built from TRBV20-1 and TRBJ1-2; 7 bases match TRBD1. This CDR3 is built from 11 residues. The germline gives CDR1 DFQATT, CDR2 SNEGSKA (reference sequence). Unmatched junction bases numbered 3, after V lost 3 bases and J lost 8 bases. Written as DNA, the CDR3 is TGCAGTGCTAGGTCGACAGGGGGCTACACCTTC. Residues: CSARSTGGYTF.

This chain connects TRBV9 to TRBJ2-3; no definite D call. The CDR3 runs 21 residues. Between the trimmed V and J ends, which lost 0 bases and 0 bases, there was a span of 26 bases. Germline V gives CDR1 SGDLS, CDR2 YYNGEE. CDR3 protein: CASSVGSRMGSWSASTDTQYF. The CDR3 DNA follows: TGTGCCAGCAGCGTAGGAAGCAGAATGGGATCCTGGTCAGCTAGCACAGATACGCAGTATTTT. The full variable domain, rest sourced from reference TRBV9 and TRBJ2-3, is DSGVTQTPKHLITATGQRVTLRCSPRSGDLSVYWYQQSLDQGLQFLIQYYNGEERAKGNILERFSAQQFPDLHSELNLSSLELGDSALYFCASSVGSRMGSWSASTDTQYFGPGTRLTVL.

V gene TRBV28 combines with J gene TRBJ2-3; D is perhaps TRBD1 (6 bases). Germline CDR1 reads MDHEN; CDR2 reads SYDVKM. Trimming left V 8 bases short and J 0 bases short, with 15 bases between. The CDR3 runs to 15 residues. CDR3 DNA: TGTGCCAGCTGCTACCGTAGGGGGAGCACAGATACGCAGTATTTT. Protein product: CASCYRRGSTDTQYF.

This chain uses TRBV14 with TRBJ2-3, with D hard to call. V lost 2 bases and J 1 base, leaving 4 bases between the germline ends. Germline V gene sequence: CDR1 SGHDN, CDR2 FVKESK. This CDR3 has 13 residues. CDR3 coding DNA: TGTGCCAGCAGCCAATGGGGCACAGATACGCAGTATTTT. It yields the protein CASSQWGTDTQYF.